Below are 6 T cell receptor beta chains sequenced from a single sample in a study of blood T cell repertoires in COVID-19. Method: immunoSEQ multiplex PCR; TCRdb's copy keeps in-frame clones and lacks some. The table lists about 260,000 clones, approximately 80% of them singletons. The sequenced material came from peripheral blood. These receptors were obtained from a woman aged 80 or over with acute or convalescent COVID-19.

This clone was seen a few times. V gene TRBV19 combines with J gene TRBJ1-2, with 8 bases identical to TRBD1. The CDR3 has 14 amino acids. V was pared by 10 bases and J by 3 bases, with 10 bases of the junction left unmatched. Germline assignment: CDR1 LNHDA and CDR2 SQIVND (reference sequence). The CDR3 DNA reads as TGTGCCACCAAAGGACAGGGAGATCACTATGGCTACACCTTC. Its translation: CATKGQGDHYGYTF.

This clone was observed a few times. This sequence joins TRBV28 and TRBJ2-1, with TRBD2 matching over 8 bases. Germline CDR1 and CDR2: MDHEN and SYDVKM. This CDR3 comprises 16 residues. V shed 4 bases and J 0 bases; nucleotides not matched to a gene: 5. The CDR3 nucleotides read TGTGCCAGCAGTTCCAGCGGGAGTGACTCCTACAATGAGCAGTTCTTC. This encodes CASSSSGSDSYNEQFF.

The chain links TRBV6-1 to TRBJ1-2; 8 bases are a match to TRBD1. Losses at the gene ends were 2 bases for V and 8 bases for J; bases not matched to a gene: 4. This CDR3 is 13 amino acids long. Germline values: CDR1 MNHNS, CDR2 SASEGT. CDR3 nucleotide sequence: TGTGCCAGCAGTGAACGGACAGGGAGGGGCTACACCTTC. This codes for CASSERTGRGYTF.

This chain connects TRBV5-8 to TRBJ2-4, with a tentative D call TRBD1 (6 bases). The CDR3 contains 15 residues. The V and J ends lost 3 bases and 2 bases respectively, with 12 bases between them. Germline CDR1 reads SGHTS; CDR2 reads YDEGEE. CDR3 sequence reads: CASSSVGQTKNIQYF. DNA of the CDR3: TGTGCCAGCAGCTCGGTGGGACAAACCAAAAACATTCAGTACTTC.

This chain uses TRBV4-1 with TRBJ2-7; the match to TRBD2 covers 11 bases. Germline V lookup: CDR1 MGHRA, CDR2 YSYEKL. The junction had 11 bases not matched to a gene; V was cut back by 1 base and J by 3 bases. The CDR3 is 18 residues long. The CDR3: CASSQGSRTSGFNYEQYF. CDR3 coding DNA: TGCGCCAGCAGCCAAGGTTCCAGGACTAGCGGGTTTAACTACGAGCAGTACTTC.

The chain links TRBV28 to TRBJ2-3, with D possibly TRBD2 on 5 matching bases. Per germline, CDR1 MDHEN and CDR2 SYDVKM. V gave up 7 bases and J gave up 3 bases, with 14 bases separating them. This CDR3 contains 14 residues. The CDR3 sequence: CASTPIEGTDTQYF. The CDR3 coding sequence is TGTGCCAGCACCCCTATAGAGGGTACAGATACGCAGTATTTT.